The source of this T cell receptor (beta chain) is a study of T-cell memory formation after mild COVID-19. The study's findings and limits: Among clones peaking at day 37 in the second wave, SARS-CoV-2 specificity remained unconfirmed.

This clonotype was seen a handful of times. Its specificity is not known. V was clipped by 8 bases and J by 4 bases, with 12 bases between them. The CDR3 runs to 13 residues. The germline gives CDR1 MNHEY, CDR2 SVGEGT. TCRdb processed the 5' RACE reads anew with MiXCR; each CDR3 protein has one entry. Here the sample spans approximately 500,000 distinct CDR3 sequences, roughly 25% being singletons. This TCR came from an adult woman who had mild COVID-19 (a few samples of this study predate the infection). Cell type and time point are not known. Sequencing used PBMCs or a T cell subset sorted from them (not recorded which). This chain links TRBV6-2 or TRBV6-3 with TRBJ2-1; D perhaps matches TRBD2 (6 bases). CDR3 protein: CASALGRYNEQFF. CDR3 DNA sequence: TGTGCCAGCGCACTAGGGAGGTACAATGAGCAGTTCTTC.